This TCR beta chain was retrieved from a study of radiation and T cells in renal cell carcinoma. Study overall: Nephrectomy followed 15 Gy stereotactic body radiation by 4 weeks.

A remark on this clone: Antigen: not known.

Stated time point: baseline pretreatment blood. The treatment is: 15 Gy SBRT to primary tumor, nephrectomy 4 weeks later. Points from the study as a whole: From baseline, blood top tumor clonotypes peaked at 2 weeks post-radiation.

This CDR3 has 15 residues. Per germline, CDR1 SNHLY and CDR2 FYNNEI. Trimming shortened V by 2 bases and J by 2 bases, and 12 bases separated the two germline ends. TCRdb keeps only in-frame clones here, not all; method: immunoSEQ multiplex PCR. This sample carries about 150,000 clones, about nine tenths of them seen once, and the ten largest clones take approximately 4%. V is TRBV2 and J is TRBJ2-5, with a possible D match to TRBD2 (5 bases). The source material was blood, sampled from a patient whose treatment included radiotherapy and nephrectomy. The receptor was derived from a woman in her 70s with renal cell carcinoma. CDR3 in amino acids: CASSEWVRVQETQYF. The DNA for the CDR3 is TGTGCCAGCAGTGAATGGGTGCGGGTTCAAGAGACCCAGTACTTC.